This T cell receptor (beta chain) is from a study of blood T cell repertoires in COVID-19. V gave up 0 bases and J gave up 2 bases; unmatched junction bases: 2. The germline CDR1 and CDR2 sequences are LGHNT and FRNRAP. The CDR3 extends over 16 amino acids. Method: immunoSEQ multiplex PCR; TCRdb's copy keeps in-frame clones and lacks some. Of around 99,000 clones detected, about three quarters appear once; the ten largest clones hold around 9%. The chain employs TRBV12-5 and TRBJ2-1, with TRBD1 matching over 9 bases. The material sequenced was peripheral blood. The clonotype comes from a man in his forties or fifties who had recovered from COVID-19. For the CDR3, the DNA is TGTGCTAGTGGTTTGGTAAGGGACAGGGCCTACAATGAGCAGTTCTTC. Translating gives CASGLVRDRAYNEQFF.